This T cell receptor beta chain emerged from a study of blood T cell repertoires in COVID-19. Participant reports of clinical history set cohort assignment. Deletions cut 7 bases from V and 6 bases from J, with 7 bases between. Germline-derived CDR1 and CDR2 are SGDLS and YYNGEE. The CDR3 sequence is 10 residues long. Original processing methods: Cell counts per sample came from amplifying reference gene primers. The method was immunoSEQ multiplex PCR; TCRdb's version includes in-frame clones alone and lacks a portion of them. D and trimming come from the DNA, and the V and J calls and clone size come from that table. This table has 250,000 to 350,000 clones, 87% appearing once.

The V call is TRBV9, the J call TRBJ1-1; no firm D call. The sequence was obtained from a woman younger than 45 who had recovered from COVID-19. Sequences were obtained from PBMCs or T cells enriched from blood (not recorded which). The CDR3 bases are TGTGCCAGCTCCGGGGCTGAAGCTTTCTTT. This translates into CASSGAEAFF.